The 18 T cell receptor beta chains reported below all come from one sample, sequenced in a study of T cells in Graves' hyperthyroidism and ophthalmopathy. RNA transcripts gave rise to amplified TCR beta CDR3 regions. HTBI primers were employed in a first-round RT-PCR of the TCR CDR3. Using its own MiXCR run on the multiplex PCR reads, TCRdb lists one record per CDR3 protein. The data show 700,000 or so distinct CDR3 sequences, roughly 17% seen once. The sequencing sample was made of blood. These receptors originate from a young man with Graves' hyperthyroidism.

This clonotype was observed many times. This chain connects TRBV3-1 to TRBJ1-1, with D maybe TRBD1 (5 bases). This CDR3 contains 14 residues. Germline V gene sequence: CDR1 LGHDT, CDR2 YNNKEL (reference sequence). V lost 3 bases, J lost 0 bases, and 8 bases lay in between. CDR3 coding DNA: TGTGCCAGCAGCCACGGGGGGGTGAACACTGAAGCTTTCTTT. Amino acids: CASSHGGVNTEAFF.

The rearrangement links TRBV28 to TRBJ2-1, with TRBD2 identical over 16 bases. Germline V CDR1 and CDR2: MDHEN, SYDVKM. The junction had 13 bases not matched to a gene; V was cut back by 6 bases and J by 5 bases. This CDR3 region has 19 residues. CDR3 loop: CASSLTGQGLAGGHNEQFF. Written as DNA, the CDR3 is TGTGCCAGCAGCCTTACGGGACAGGGACTAGCGGGAGGGCACAATGAGCAGTTCTTC.

The chain has TRBV6-1 and TRBJ2-3; 7 bases fit TRBD1. V shed 10 bases, J shed 1 base, and the junction held 5 bases outside the gene matches. The germline gives CDR1 MNHNS, CDR2 SASEGT. CDR3 length equals 13 residues. In DNA, the CDR3 is TGTGCCACCATCGGACAGGGCACAGATACGCAGTATTTT. It translates to CATIGQGTDTQYF.

The V and J genes are TRBV20-1 and TRBJ1-4, with D uncertain. CDR1 and CDR2 (germline): DFQATT, SNEGSKA (reference sequence). V shed 0 bases and J shed 3 bases, with 8 bases lying between them. This CDR3 region has 14 residues. The CDR3 is CSARDSRPNEKLFF. The CDR3 bases are TGCAGTGCTAGAGATAGTAGGCCTAATGAAAAACTGTTTTTT.

V gene TRBV7-8 combines with J gene TRBJ1-1; perhaps TRBD1 as D (5 bases). Germline lookup yields CDR1 SGHVS and CDR2 FQNEAQ. The CDR3 runs 14 residues. The V gene lost 5 bases and the J gene lost 1 base, with 11 bases spanning the gap. DNA for the CDR3: TGTGCCAGCAGCCGGGACGGGAGGAACACTGAAGCTTTCTTT. Translating it yields CASSRDGRNTEAFF.

This clonotype has more than one count but fewer than ten. J is TRBJ2-7 and V is TRBV10-3; TRBD2 agrees at 8 bases. Germline CDR1 is ENHRY and CDR2 is SYGVKD. Trimming at V came to 4 bases and at J to 2 bases, leaving 4 bases not matched to a gene. The CDR3 contains 14 residues. CDR3 DNA: TGTGCCATCAGTGGGGTAGCGGGGACCTACGAGCAGTACTTC. Translating gives CAISGVAGTYEQYF.

This clonotype was found a few times. This sequence joins TRBV12-3 or TRBV12-4 and TRBJ1-4; D unclear. The CDR3 is 15 amino acids. Trimming cost V 2 bases and J 0 bases, with 7 bases left between them. The CDR3 DNA reads as TGTGCCAGCAGTTTAATAGTCTCAACTAATGAAAAACTGTTTTTT. Translating gives CASSLIVSTNEKLFF.

This sequence joins TRBV6-2 or TRBV6-3 and TRBJ2-3; D is possibly TRBD1 or TRBD2 (5 bases each). The germline CDR1 and CDR2 sequences are MNHEY and SVGEGT. The ends were cut back, 7 bases at V and 5 bases at J, with 19 bases in the middle. The CDR3 sequence is 15 residues long. CDR3 sequence: CASIRTGTAGDTQYF. The DNA of the CDR3 is TGTGCCAGCATTAGGACCGGGACGGCGGGAGATACGCAGTATTTT.

The chain recombines TRBV6-5 with TRBJ2-3, with D possibly being TRBD1 (5 bases). The CDR3 runs 17 residues. Trimming shortened V by 2 bases and J by 2 bases, and 17 bases separated the two germline ends. Looked up from germline, CDR1 is MNHEY and CDR2 is SVGAGI. CDR3 nucleotides: TGTGCCAGCAGTTACGGCCCAGCCAGGGAATACACAGATACGCAGTATTTT. Amino acids: CASSYGPAREYTDTQYF.

The table lists this clonotype with many counts. This chain links TRBV28 with TRBJ1-1; D remains unclear. The V end was cut by 5 bases, the J end by 1 base, with 14 bases between. The germline V gene has CDR1 MDHEN and CDR2 SYDVKM. This CDR3 has 15 residues. Here the CDR3 DNA reads TGTGCCAGCAGTCCCCATGGAACAGCGAACACTGAAGCTTTCTTT. The encoded protein is CASSPHGTANTEAFF. Filled out from reference TRBV28 and TRBJ1-1, the complete variable domain reads DVKVTQSSRYLVKRTGEKVFLECVQDMDHENMFWYRQDPGLGLRLIYFSYDVKMKEKGDIPEGYSVSREKKERFSLILESASTNQTSMYLCASSPHGTANTEAFFGQGTRLTVV.

This clonotype was observed at least ten times. The chain joins TRBV28 to TRBJ2-7, with D maybe TRBD2 (5 bases). V lost 3 bases, J lost 4 bases, and 13 bases lay in between. The CDR3 has 14 amino acids. Per the germline V gene, CDR1 is MDHEN and CDR2 is SYDVKM. CDR3 sequence: CASSFGVGFYEQYF. In DNA, the CDR3 is TGTGCCAGCAGTTTCGGGGTCGGGTTTTACGAGCAGTACTTC.

In its sample, this clonotype was seen many times. This sequence joins TRBV28 and TRBJ2-7; D is unresolved. The CDR3 sequence is 14 residues long. The V gene's germline CDR1 is MDHEN and CDR2 SYDVKM. V dropped 10 bases and J dropped 0 bases, with 16 bases sitting between them. CDR3: CATALPAGSYEQYF. The CDR3 coding sequence is TGTGCCACCGCCCTCCCGGCCGGCTCCTACGAGCAGTACTTC.

This clonotype was observed many times. The rearrangement uses TRBV7-2 and TRBJ2-1, with 8 bases aligning to TRBD2. The CDR3 runs 18 residues. Germline CDR1 reads SGHTA; CDR2 reads FQGNSA. Losses at the gene ends were 1 base for V and 2 bases for J; bases not matched to a gene: 10. The CDR3 here is CASSLVSGSYRPYNEQFF. CDR3 bases: TGTGCCAGCAGCTTAGTCAGCGGGAGTTATCGGCCCTACAATGAGCAGTTCTTC.

As for this clonotype: At one of its ends the junction is not consistent with the germline gene, which may arise from a read error. The chain recombines TRBV11-2 with TRBJ2-1; D could derive from TRBD1 or TRBD2 (5 bases each). This CDR3 comprises 16 residues. Germline V gene data show CDR1 as SGHAT and CDR2 as FQNNGV. Written as DNA, the CDR3 is TGCGCCAGCAGCCATGCAACGGGACCCCCTTACAATGAGCAGTTCTTC. Translation gives CASSHATGPPYNEQFF.

This clonotype was found many times. The chain combines TRBV7-2 with TRBJ2-1; no clear D. Germline CDR1 is SGHTA and CDR2 is FQGNSA. The V end was cut by 5 bases, the J end by 11 bases, with 10 bases between. The CDR3 is 11 residues long. DNA of the CDR3: TGTGCCAGCAGCGTAACCGGAAAGCAGTTCTTC. This translates into CASSVTGKQFF. The variable domain in full, completed from reference TRBV7-2 and TRBJ2-1, reads GAGVSQSPSNKVTEKGKDVELRCDPISGHTALYWYRQSLGQGLEFLIYFQGNSAPDKSGLPSDRFSAERTGGSVSTLTIQRTQQEDSAVYLCASSVTGKQFFGPGTRLTVL.

This clonotype was found many times. V is TRBV10-3 and J is TRBJ2-1, with D possibly matching TRBD2 (7 bases). V dropped 3 bases and J dropped 8 bases, with 11 bases sitting between them. The CDR3 is made up of 13 amino acids. The germline V gene encodes CDR1 ENHRY and CDR2 SYGVKD. The CDR3 sequence is CAISDGGLDEQFF. The DNA of the CDR3 is TGTGCCATCAGTGACGGGGGGCTGGATGAGCAGTTCTTC.

The chain employs TRBV4-2 and TRBJ2-2; 10 bases align to TRBD2. CDR3 length: 17 residues. The germline V gene encodes CDR1 LGHNA and CDR2 YNFKEQ. Trimming took 0 bases from V and 5 from J; bases not matched to a gene: 6. The CDR3 nucleotides read TGTGCCAGCAGCCAAGATGGTCTAGCGGGAGATACCGGGGAGCTGTTTTTT. It specifies CASSQDGLAGDTGELFF.

Ten or more counts support this clonotype. The chain uses TRBV28 and TRBJ1-2, with D unclear. The ends were cut back, 3 bases at V and 4 bases at J, with 21 bases in the middle. The germline V gene encodes CDR1 MDHEN and CDR2 SYDVKM. The CDR3 has 17 amino acids. In nucleotides, the CDR3 is TGTGCCAGCAGTTTGGCCACTAGATCGGTTAGCGTCTATGGCTACACCTTC. This encodes CASSLATRSVSVYGYTF.